The 18 T cell receptor beta chains reported below all come from one sample, sequenced in a study of blood T cell repertoires in COVID-19. Sequenced by immunoSEQ multiplex PCR; TCRdb stores in-frame clones only, minus some. This sample carries fewer than 90,000 clones, roughly 89% of them seen once, and the ten largest clones take about 8%. Sequencing used peripheral blood. The source of these receptors is a man younger than 45 with acute or convalescent COVID-19.

J is TRBJ1-5 and V is TRBV6-1; D is perhaps TRBD1 (5 bases). CDR1 and CDR2 (germline): MNHNS, SASEGT. The CDR3 consists of 15 residues. Trimming pared 3 bases from V and 1 base from J, leaving 10 bases between. CDR3 in DNA: TGTGCCAGCAGTGATCAGGGTTTGAGCAATCAGCCCCAGCATTTT. It encodes CASSDQGLSNQPQHF.

The genes are TRBV2 and TRBJ1-3; D unclear. The CDR3 extends over 14 amino acids. The V gene lost 7 bases and the J gene lost 0 bases, with 10 bases spanning the gap. CDR1 is SNHLY, CDR2 FYNNEI, per germline. The CDR3 protein is CASTRPPSGNTIYF. The CDR3 DNA is TGTGCCAGCACCAGGCCACCCTCTGGAAACACCATATATTTT.

CDR3 nucleotides: TGCGCCAGCAGCCAAGATAAGTTACTAGCTACCATCACCGGGGAGCTGTTTTTT. As protein: CASSQDKLLATITGELFF. The rearrangement links TRBV4-3 to TRBJ2-2; D is possibly TRBD2 (6 bases). The germline gives CDR1 LGHNA, CDR2 YSLEER. CDR3 length equals 18 residues. The ends were cut back, 0 bases at V and 4 bases at J, with 18 bases in the middle.

This chain joins TRBV25-1 and TRBJ1-1; 10 nucleotides line up with TRBD1. With V trimmed by 7 bases and J by 4 bases, 6 bases remained unmatched. The CDR3 covers 14 residues. Germline CDR1 MGHDK, CDR2 SYGVNS. CDR3 in amino acids: CASKPGQGTTEAFF. Here the CDR3 DNA reads TGTGCCAGCAAACCGGGACAGGGGACCACTGAAGCTTTCTTT.

The chain carries TRBV27 and TRBJ2-7; D remains unclear. V gave up 5 bases and J gave up 5 bases, with 4 bases separating them. The length of the CDR3 is 10 residues. Germline V gene sequence: CDR1 MNHEY, CDR2 SMNVEV (reference sequence). This chain's CDR3 is CASSINEQYF. The CDR3, as DNA: TGTGCCAGCAGTATCAACGAGCAGTACTTC.

In DNA, the CDR3 is TGTGCCAGCAGCCAAGGGGCAGGATATGGCTACACCTTC. As protein: CASSQGAGYGYTF. V and J are TRBV3-1 (or the pseudogene TRBV3-2) and TRBJ1-2; D is ambiguous. The germline V gene encodes CDR1 LGHDT and CDR2 YNNKEL (reference sequence). V gave up 1 base and J gave up 5 bases, with 8 bases separating them. This CDR3 comprises 13 residues.

The rearrangement links TRBV3-1 (or the pseudogene TRBV3-2) to TRBJ1-1; D might be TRBD1 (5 bases). The CDR3 sequence is 13 residues long. The V end was cut by 5 bases, the J end by 1 base, with 8 bases between. Germline lookup yields CDR1 LGHDT and CDR2 YNNKEL (reference sequence). The CDR3 nucleotides read TGTGCCAGCAGCTTCAGGGAGAACACTGAAGCTTTCTTT. Translated, it gives CASSFRENTEAFF.

The genes are TRBV3-1 (or the pseudogene TRBV3-2) and TRBJ1-5; 9 nucleotides line up with TRBD1. This CDR3 contains 14 residues. Germline lookup yields CDR1 LGHDT and CDR2 YNNKEL (reference sequence). The junction had 3 bases not matched to a gene; V was cut back by 4 bases and J by 5 bases. CDR3 sequence (DNA): TGTGCCAGCAGCCTTGGACAGGGGTATCAGCCCCAGCATTTT. It specifies CASSLGQGYQPQHF.

V usage is TRBV7-2 and J usage is TRBJ2-2; TRBD2 aligns across 11 bases. The CDR3 consists of 15 residues. The trim removed 6 bases at V and 5 bases at J, leaving 5 bases unmatched. In germline, CDR1 is SGHTA, CDR2 FQGNSA. The CDR3 here is CASSGLAGRTGELFF. The CDR3, as DNA: TGTGCCAGCAGTGGACTAGCGGGTAGAACCGGGGAGCTGTTTTTT.

A few counts support this clone. The V gene is TRBV7-8, the J gene TRBJ2-3, with D maybe TRBD2 (5 bases). Germline values: CDR1 SGHVS, CDR2 FQNEAQ. Trimming stripped 1 base from V and 6 bases from J, with 14 bases between. This CDR3 has 15 amino acids. In DNA form, the CDR3 reads TGTGCCAGCAGCTTAGGAGCTAGAGGGTGGGATACGCAGTATTTT. It is translated as CASSLGARGWDTQYF.

CDR3 sequence (DNA): TGTGCCAGCAGTCCCGGGACAGTGTGGGGCTACACCTTC. It is translated as CASSPGTVWGYTF. This sequence joins TRBV12-3 or TRBV12-4 and TRBJ1-2, with 7 bases matching TRBD1. After removal of 5 bases from V and 8 bases from J, the junction contained 8 bases not matched to a gene. The CDR3 contains 13 residues.

This sequence joins TRBV4-1 and TRBJ2-7, with TRBD2 matching 7 bases. This CDR3 has 15 amino acids. CDR1 and CDR2 (germline): MGHRA, YSYEKL. V was clipped by 4 bases and J by 6 bases; unmatched bases: 12. The CDR3, as DNA: TGCGCCAGCAGCCGCGCCGGGGACTACCCTATCGAGCAGTACTTC. Protein sequence: CASSRAGDYPIEQYF.

The chain recombines TRBV7-9 with TRBJ1-3; 7 bases are shared with TRBD1. CDR1 and CDR2 from the germline V gene are SEHNR and FQNEAQ (reference sequence). The CDR3 has 14 amino acids. V lost 3 bases and J lost 2; bases outside the gene matches: 1. CDR3 nucleotide sequence: TGTGCCAGCAGCTTCGGACAGGCTGGAAACACCATATATTTT. It is translated as CASSFGQAGNTIYF.

The rearrangement links TRBV9 to TRBJ2-7; 11 bases fit TRBD2. Germline-derived CDR1 and CDR2 are SGDLS and YYNGEE. Trimming removed 0 bases from V and 5 bases from J; junction bases left unmatched: 4. This CDR3 comprises 15 residues. CDR3 sequence: CASSVAGTSGHEQYF. The CDR3 coding sequence is TGTGCCAGCAGCGTAGCCGGGACTAGCGGCCACGAGCAGTACTTC.

The V gene is TRBV3-1 (or the pseudogene TRBV3-2), the J gene TRBJ1-2, with D possibly TRBD1 on 6 matching bases. This CDR3 comprises 14 residues. The ends were cut back, 3 bases at V and 6 bases at J, with 14 bases in the middle. Per germline, CDR1 LGHDT and CDR2 YNNKEL (reference sequence). CDR3 bases: TGTGCCAGCAGCCATACAGGGATGGGAGATGGCTACACCTTC. Amino acids: CASSHTGMGDGYTF.

This chain joins TRBV16 and TRBJ1-6; D is ambiguous. Germline V lookup: CDR1 KGHSY, CDR2 FQNENV. Trimming removed 0 bases from V and 8 bases from J, with 5 bases in between. The CDR3 totals 13 residues. Written as DNA, the CDR3 is TGTGCCAGCAGCCAATCGCCGGATTCACCCCTCCACTTT. Translating gives CASSQSPDSPLHF.

This chain joins TRBV4-1 and TRBJ2-5, with 11 nucleotides matching TRBD2. The V and J ends lost 0 bases and 7 bases, in that order; junction bases with no gene match: 7. CDR3 length equals 16 residues. Germline V gene lookup returns CDR1 MGHRA and CDR2 YSYEKL. Here the CDR3 DNA reads TGCGCCAGCAGCCAAGACGTAGCGGGAGGGCTGTCGACCCAGTACTTC. Translated, it gives CASSQDVAGGLSTQYF.

This rearrangement joins TRBV15 to TRBJ2-3, with D possibly being TRBD2 (6 bases). The CDR3 covers 14 residues. CDR1 and CDR2 (germline): LNHNV, YYDKDF (reference sequence). V lost 11 bases, J lost 0 bases, and 15 bases lay in between. The CDR3 nucleotides are TGTGCCGCTACCGGGAGCAGAAGCACAGATACGCAGTATTTT. Translated: CAATGSRSTDTQYF.